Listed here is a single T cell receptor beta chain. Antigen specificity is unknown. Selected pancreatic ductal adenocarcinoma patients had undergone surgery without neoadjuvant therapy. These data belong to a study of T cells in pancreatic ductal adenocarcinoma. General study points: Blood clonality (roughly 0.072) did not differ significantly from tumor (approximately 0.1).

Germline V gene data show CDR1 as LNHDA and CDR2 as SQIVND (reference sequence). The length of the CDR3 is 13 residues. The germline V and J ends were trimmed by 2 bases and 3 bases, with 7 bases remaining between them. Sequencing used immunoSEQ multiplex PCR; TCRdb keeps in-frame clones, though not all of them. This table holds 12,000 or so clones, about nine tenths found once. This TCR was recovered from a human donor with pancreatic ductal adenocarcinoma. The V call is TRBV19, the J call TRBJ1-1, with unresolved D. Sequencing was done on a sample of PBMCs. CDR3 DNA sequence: TGTGCCAGTAGTATATCGGCAGACACTGAAGCTTTCTTT. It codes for CASSISADTEAFF.